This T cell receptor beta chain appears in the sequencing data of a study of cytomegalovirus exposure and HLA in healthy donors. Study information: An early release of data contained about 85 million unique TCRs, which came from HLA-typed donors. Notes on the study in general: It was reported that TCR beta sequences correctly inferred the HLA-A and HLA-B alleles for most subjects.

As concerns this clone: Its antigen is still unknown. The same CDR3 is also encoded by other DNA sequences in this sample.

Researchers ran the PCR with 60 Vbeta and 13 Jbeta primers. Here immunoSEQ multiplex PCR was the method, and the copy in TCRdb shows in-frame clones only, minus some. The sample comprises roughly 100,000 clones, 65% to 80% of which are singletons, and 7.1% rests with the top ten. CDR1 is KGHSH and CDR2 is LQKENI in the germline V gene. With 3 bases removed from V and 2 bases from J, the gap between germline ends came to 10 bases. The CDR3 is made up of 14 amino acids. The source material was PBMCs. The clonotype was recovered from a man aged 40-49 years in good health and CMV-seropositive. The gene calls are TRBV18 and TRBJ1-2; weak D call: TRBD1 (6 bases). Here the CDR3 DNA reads TGTGCCAGCTCACCTACAGGGAAGAACTATGGCTACACCTTC. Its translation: CASSPTGKNYGYTF.